This TCR beta chain is drawn from a study of cytomegalovirus exposure and HLA in healthy donors. The germline V gene encodes CDR1 SGDLS and CDR2 YYNGEE. Deletions cut 4 bases from V and 5 bases from J, with 18 bases between. The length of the CDR3 is 15 residues. Broader study findings: Earlier findings revealed that most TCR beta V segments proved productive either about 87% or about 30% of the time.

This clone was seen a few times. Its specificity is not known. With 60 Vbeta and 13 Jbeta primers, the PCR was carried out. Only in-frame clones appear in the TCRdb table, and some are missing; sequencing was by immunoSEQ multiplex PCR. The sample shows 200,000 to 250,000 clones, roughly four fifths of them seen only once. The chain combines TRBV9 with TRBJ1-1, with D maybe TRBD1 (5 bases). This TCR was recovered from a woman in her thirties or forties in good health and CMV-seronegative. Sequenced material: PBMCs. The CDR3 is CASSISGHFGTEAFF. CDR3 nucleotides: TGTGCCAGCAGCATCAGTGGACATTTCGGTACTGAAGCTTTCTTT.